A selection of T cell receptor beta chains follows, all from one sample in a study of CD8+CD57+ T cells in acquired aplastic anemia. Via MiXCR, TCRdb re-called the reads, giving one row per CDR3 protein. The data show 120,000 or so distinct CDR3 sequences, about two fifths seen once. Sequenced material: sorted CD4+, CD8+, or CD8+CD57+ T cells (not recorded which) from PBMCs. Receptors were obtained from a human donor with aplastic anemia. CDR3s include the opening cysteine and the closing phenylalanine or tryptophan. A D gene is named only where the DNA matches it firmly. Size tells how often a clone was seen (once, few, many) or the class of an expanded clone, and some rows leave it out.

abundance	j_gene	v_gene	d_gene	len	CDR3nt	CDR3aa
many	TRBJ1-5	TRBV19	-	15	TGTGCCAGTAGGTTGGGGGGAGGGAGTATCCAGCCCCAGCATTTT	CASRLGGGSIQPQHF
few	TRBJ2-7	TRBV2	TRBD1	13	TGTGCCAGCAGCGGACAGGTACCCTACGAGCAGTACTTC	CASSGQVPYEQYF
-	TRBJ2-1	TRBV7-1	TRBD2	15	TGTGCCAGCAGCTCTAGCGGGGGATCCTACAGTGAGCAGTTCTTC	CASSSSGGSYSEQFF
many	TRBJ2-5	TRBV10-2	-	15	TGCGCCAGCAGTGTAGGGGGGCCAGTAGCAGAGACCCAGTACTTC	CASSVGGPVAETQYF
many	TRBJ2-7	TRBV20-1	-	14	TGCAGTGCTAGGAGGGGGGGTGGGTTAGACGAGCAGTACTTC	CSARRGGGLDEQYF
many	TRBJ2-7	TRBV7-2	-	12	TGTGCCAGCAGAAGGGATAGAGGCGAGCAGTACTTC	CASRRDRGEQYF
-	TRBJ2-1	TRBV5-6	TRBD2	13	TGTGCCAGCAACGGGGTAGCGGGAAATGAGCAGTTCTTC	CASNGVAGNEQFF
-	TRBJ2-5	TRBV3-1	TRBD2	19	TGTGCCAGCAGCCAAGGGGTCGCGGCTAGCGGGGGACCAAGCGGGACCCAGTACTTC	CASSQGVAASGGPSGTQYF
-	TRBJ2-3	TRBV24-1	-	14	TGTGCCACCACCATGGGGGCGTCTGGAGATACGCAGTATTTT	CATTMGASGDTQYF
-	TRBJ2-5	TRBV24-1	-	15	TGTGCCACCAGCGTGGTTGAGGTTGGCCAAGAGACCCAGTACTTC	CATSVVEVGQETQYF
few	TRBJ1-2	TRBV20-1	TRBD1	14	TGCAGTGCTAGTAGGAGCACAGGGGGTTATGGCTACACCTTC	CSASRSTGGYGYTF
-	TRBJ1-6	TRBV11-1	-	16	TGTGCCAGCAGCTTAGCTAGCGGGGGCTATAATTCACCCCTCCACTTT	CASSLASGGYNSPLHF
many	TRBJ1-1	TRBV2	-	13	TGTGCCAGCAGTGAAGGTCCGATGACTGAAGCTTTCTTT	CASSEGPMTEAFF
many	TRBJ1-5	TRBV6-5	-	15	TGTGCCAGCAGTTCGGGCAGTAGGAGCAATCAGCCCCAGCATTTT	CASSSGSRSNQPQHF
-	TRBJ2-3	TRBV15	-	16	TGTGCCACCAGCCGAGAGGGGCAGGGGAGCACAGATACGCAGTATTTT	CATSREGQGSTDTQYF